This TCR beta chain originates from a study of blood T cells in healthy people across ages. Notes on the study in general: A roughly linear age-dependent decrease characterized TCR beta diversity per million T cells. Strong correlation existed between TCR beta diversity and naive T cell percentage.

Isolation per sample recovered at least 6.5 million PBMCs. The germline gives CDR1 SGHRS, CDR2 YFSETQ. V was shortened by 4 bases and J by 0 bases, with 17 bases between the two germline ends. CDR3 length: 18 amino acids. With respect to this clonotype: No antigen is known for it.

Alongside a J-beta primer mix, a sample-barcoded 5' primer served in a second PCR lasting 7 to 11 cycles. There were at least 3 million CDR3-containing paired-end reads obtained from each sample. TCRdb independently ran MiXCR on the 5' RACE reads; one entry per CDR3 protein. The sample records about a million distinct CDR3 sequences, around 49% being singletons. The sequenced sample was blood. The rearrangement joins TRBV5-1 to TRBJ2-6, with D uncertain. This sequence originates from a man aged 25-45 years in good health. The CDR3 is CASSLRTDASSGANVLTF. As DNA, the CDR3 is TGCGCCAGCAGCCTCCGGACCGATGCAAGCTCTGGGGCCAACGTCCTGACTTTC.